The 32 T cell receptor beta chains below come from one sample, sequenced in a study of blood T cell repertoires in COVID-19. Method: immunoSEQ multiplex PCR; TCRdb's copy keeps in-frame clones and lacks some. Among fewer than 200,000 clones, less than 90% were seen once, and the ten largest hold more than 7.5%. The sample comprised peripheral blood. These receptors came from a woman in her 70s with COVID-19, enrolled during active disease.

This clone was seen a few times. The J gene is TRBJ2-7, the V gene TRBV2; 9 bases line up with TRBD2. V was clipped by 6 bases and J by 0 bases; unmatched bases: 6. The germline gives CDR1 SNHLY, CDR2 FYNNEI. This CDR3 is 15 amino acids long. CDR3 protein: CASRMTSGSSYEQYF. The CDR3 bases are TGTGCCAGCAGAATGACTAGCGGCAGCTCCTACGAGCAGTACTTC.

The chain has TRBV6-5 and TRBJ2-7, with 8 positions matching TRBD1. The germline V gene encodes CDR1 MNHEY and CDR2 SVGAGI. V was pared by 6 bases and J by 5 bases, with 12 bases of the junction left unmatched. The CDR3 is 15 residues long. CDR3 region: CASRSRQGLMNEQYF. The CDR3 nucleotides are TGTGCCAGCAGGTCGCGACAGGGGCTAATGAACGAGCAGTACTTC.

The chain recombines TRBV19 with TRBJ2-7; 9 bases fit TRBD1. Germline CDR1 LNHDA, CDR2 SQIVND (reference sequence). V shed 6 bases and J 6 bases; nucleotides not matched to a gene: 12. This CDR3 is built from 15 residues. CDR3 nucleotide sequence: TGTGCCAGTAGCAATGGCGGGACAGGGCCCCGCGAGCAGTACTTC. Translating it yields CASSNGGTGPREQYF.

This clone was seen a few times. V usage is TRBV6-5 and J usage is TRBJ2-7; a possible D gene is TRBD2 (6 bases). V lost 7 bases to trimming and J lost 0 bases, with 13 bases between them. Germline CDR1 is MNHEY and CDR2 is SVGAGI. This CDR3 is 14 amino acids long. CDR3 in amino acids: CASIRDSLSYEQYF. The CDR3 DNA is TGTGCCAGCATTCGGGACTCTCTCTCCTACGAGCAGTACTTC.

The chain is built from TRBV19 and TRBJ2-3; a possible D gene is TRBD2 (6 bases). V was cut by 10 bases and J by 12 bases, with 20 bases left in between. In germline, CDR1 is LNHDA, CDR2 SQIVND (reference sequence). This CDR3 region has 12 residues. The CDR3 reads CATTRDSIIQYF. The CDR3 nucleotides are TGTGCCACCACGCGGGACTCCATTATCCAGTATTTT.

J is TRBJ1-5 and V is TRBV11-2; 9 nucleotides match TRBD1. V gave up 5 bases and J gave up 1 base; unmatched junction bases: 3. Germline V lookup: CDR1 SGHAT, CDR2 FQNNGV. The CDR3 length is 15 residues. Here the CDR3 reads CASSPGTGSNQPQHF. CDR3 DNA: TGTGCCAGCAGCCCTGGGACAGGGAGCAATCAGCCCCAGCATTTT.

This rearrangement joins TRBV11-2 to TRBJ2-5; no definite D call. V was clipped by 5 bases and J by 5 bases, with 15 bases between them. This CDR3 has 14 amino acids. From germline, CDR1 is SGHAT and CDR2 FQNNGV. The CDR3 nucleotides are TGTGCCAGCAGCGACCAGACACTTTTGGAGACCCAGTACTTC. Its translation: CASSDQTLLETQYF.

The chain has TRBV4-2 and TRBJ1-1; maybe TRBD1 (5 bases). The V gene's germline CDR1 is LGHNA and CDR2 YNFKEQ. V was cut by 4 bases and J by 4 bases, with 10 bases left in between. This CDR3 region has 13 residues. CDR3 in DNA: TGTGCCAGCAGCCCGTCCAGGGTCACTGAAGCTTTCTTT. Protein product: CASSPSRVTEAFF.

The chain couples TRBV13 to TRBJ1-2, with 10 nucleotides matching TRBD1. The germline gives CDR1 PRHDT, CDR2 FYEKMQ (reference sequence). Germline trimming cut 5 bases from V and 8 bases from J; bases unmatched to any gene: 8. The CDR3 extends over 14 amino acids. The CDR3 DNA reads as TGTGCCAGCAGCCGGGACAGGGGTGATGGAGGCTACACCTTC. Translated, it gives CASSRDRGDGGYTF.

The V and J genes are TRBV3-1 (or the pseudogene TRBV3-2) and TRBJ1-1; D perhaps matches TRBD1 (5 bases). CDR1 LGHDT and CDR2 YNNKEL come from the germline V gene (reference sequence). V lost 2 bases and J lost 3, with 10 bases in between. The CDR3 covers 14 residues. CDR3 nucleotide sequence: TGTGCCAGCAGCCAACAGTGGGGGGACACTGAAGCTTTCTTT. It specifies CASSQQWGDTEAFF.

The V call is TRBV19, the J call TRBJ1-2; 9 bases line up with TRBD1. The CDR3 runs 14 residues. CDR1 and CDR2 (germline): LNHDA, SQIVND (reference sequence). The trim removed 7 bases at V and 9 bases at J, leaving 12 bases unmatched. For the CDR3, the DNA is TGTGCCAGTACCGCCGGGACAGGGCCCTGGAGCTACACCTTC. This translates into CASTAGTGPWSYTF.

The chain recombines TRBV24-1 with TRBJ2-3; D not resolved. V was trimmed by 5 bases and J by 0 bases, leaving 8 bases between them. There are 14 residues in the CDR3. Germline CDR1 reads KGHDR; CDR2 reads SFDVKD. As DNA, the CDR3 is TGTGCCACCAGTGGAGGCGGAAGCACAGATACGCAGTATTTT. It codes for CATSGGGSTDTQYF.

The chain employs TRBV6-4 and TRBJ2-1; 8 nucleotides line up with TRBD2. Per germline, CDR1 MRHNA and CDR2 SNTAGT. The CDR3 consists of 15 residues. The V gene end was trimmed by 2 bases and the J gene end by 5 bases; junction bases not matched to a gene: 5. The CDR3 spells CASSDQRGPHNEQFF. Here the CDR3 DNA reads TGTGCCAGCAGTGACCAGCGGGGGCCCCACAATGAGCAGTTCTTC.

In its sample, this clone was seen a few times. The sample has other DNA sequences that encode this CDR3 too. The chain employs TRBV28 and TRBJ1-2, with a tentative D call TRBD1 (6 bases). Per germline, CDR1 MDHEN and CDR2 SYDVKM. V was trimmed by 2 bases and J by 8 bases, leaving 9 bases between them. The length of the CDR3 is 12 residues. Written as DNA, the CDR3 is TGTGCCAGCAGTTTAGGACAGTACGGCTACACCTTC. Its protein is CASSLGQYGYTF.

V and J are TRBV18 and TRBJ2-3, with D possibly being TRBD1 (5 bases). The V end lost 2 bases, the J end lost 6 bases, and 12 bases lay between the germline ends. This CDR3 contains 14 residues. The germline gives CDR1 KGHSH, CDR2 LQKENI. The CDR3 is CASSPVNGADTQYF. The DNA of the CDR3 is TGTGCCAGCTCACCAGTCAATGGGGCGGATACGCAGTATTTT.

The rearrangement uses TRBV12-3 or TRBV12-4 and TRBJ2-7, with TRBD1 matching over 8 bases. V lost 6 bases, J lost 9 bases, and 7 bases stayed unmatched. The CDR3 contains 12 residues. This chain's CDR3 is CASSTGQGGQYF. In nucleotides, the CDR3 is TGTGCCAGCAGCACCGGACAGGGCGGGCAGTACTTC.

This sequence joins TRBV2 and TRBJ2-7; maybe TRBD1 (6 bases). Germline CDR1 and CDR2: SNHLY and FYNNEI. Trimming removed 11 bases from V and 11 bases from J, with 28 bases in between. The CDR3 length is 14 residues. DNA for the CDR3: TGTGCCGACAGAGTGGGGACACCTGATACGAGGGAGTACTTC. The encoded protein is CADRVGTPDTREYF.

This chain uses TRBV6-5 with TRBJ2-7; TRBD1 aligns across 9 bases. Germline CDR1 is MNHEY and CDR2 is SVGAGI. The V segment lost 8 bases and the J segment 5 bases; nucleotides outside the gene matches: 7. The CDR3 length is 13 residues. The CDR3 region is CASRGTGRDEQYF. The DNA of the CDR3 is TGTGCCAGCCGAGGGACAGGGCGCGACGAGCAGTACTTC.

The genes are TRBV2 and TRBJ2-7; 7 bases map to TRBD2. The germline V gene has CDR1 SNHLY and CDR2 FYNNEI. This CDR3 contains 16 residues. V gave up 1 base and J gave up 3 bases; unmatched junction bases: 9. In DNA, the CDR3 is TGTGCCAGCAGTGAAGAGGGAGGACTAGGAGGCTACGAGCAGTACTTC. Residues: CASSEEGGLGGYEQYF.

CDR3 residues: CASSYRGYKHEQFF. In DNA, the CDR3 is TGTGCCAGCAGTTACAGGGGTTATAAACATGAGCAGTTCTTC. This chain uses TRBV6-5 with TRBJ2-1, with a possible D match to TRBD1 (5 bases). The CDR3 sequence is 14 residues long. V was cut by 2 bases and J by 8 bases, with 13 bases left in between. The germline gives CDR1 MNHEY, CDR2 SVGAGI.

The chain carries TRBV7-2 and TRBJ2-7; D call uncertain. CDR3 length: 13 amino acids. Trimming removed 4 bases at V and 3 bases at J, with 10 bases between. Germline CDR1 reads SGHTA; CDR2 reads FQGNSA. CDR3: CASSSSYSYEQYF. CDR3 nucleotide sequence: TGTGCCAGCAGCTCATCCTACAGCTACGAGCAGTACTTC. The variable domain in full, with the rest retrieved from reference TRBV7-2 and TRBJ2-7, is GAGVSQSPSNKVTEKGKDVELRCDPISGHTALYWYRQSLGQGLEFLIYFQGNSAPDKSGLPSDRFSAERTGGSVSTLTIQRTQQEDSAVYLCASSSSYSYEQYFGPGTRLTVT.

This sequence joins TRBV7-2 and TRBJ2-6; TRBD2 is a possible D gene (7 bases). This CDR3 contains 19 residues. Germline V gene sequence: CDR1 SGHTA, CDR2 FQGNSA. V lost 5 bases to trimming and J lost 1 base, with 21 bases between them. The CDR3: CASSPYGGPSRSGANVLTF. DNA for the CDR3: TGTGCCAGCAGCCCTTACGGGGGGCCCTCAAGGTCTGGGGCCAACGTCCTGACTTTC.

The V call is TRBV7-2, the J call TRBJ2-7, with D tentatively TRBD2 (5 bases). The CDR3 length is 14 residues. Trimming left V 3 bases short and J 3 bases short, with 12 bases between. The germline CDR1 and CDR2 sequences are SGHTA and FQGNSA. CDR3 in DNA: TGTGCCAGCAGCTTCGCTAACGGAGGCTACGAGCAGTACTTC. Its protein is CASSFANGGYEQYF.

This sequence joins TRBV28 and TRBJ2-7; TRBD2 aligns across 7 bases. V shed 6 bases and J 3 bases; nucleotides not matched to a gene: 14. Germline assignment: CDR1 MDHEN and CDR2 SYDVKM. The length of the CDR3 is 16 residues. The DNA of the CDR3 is TGTGCCAGCAGCCGCCCTGGGGGGGTTGGGTTCTACGAGCAGTACTTC. It encodes CASSRPGGVGFYEQYF.

This clone was observed a single time. The chain combines TRBV19 with TRBJ2-7, with 11 bases identical to TRBD2. The germline gives CDR1 LNHDA, CDR2 SQIVND (reference sequence). This CDR3 contains 15 residues. J gave up 4 bases and V 7 bases, and 9 bases lay outside the gene matches. Here the CDR3 DNA reads TGTGCCAGTAATCATAGCGGGAGGGCCGGGTACGAGCAGTACTTC. Translated, it gives CASNHSGRAGYEQYF.

The chain recombines TRBV19 with TRBJ1-1; D gene unclear. The CDR3 totals 13 residues. CDR1 is LNHDA and CDR2 is SQIVND in the germline V gene (reference sequence). The ends were cut back, 2 bases at V and 1 base at J, with 5 bases in the middle. The CDR3: CASSIQANTEAFF. In nucleotides, the CDR3 is TGTGCCAGTAGTATACAGGCGAACACTGAAGCTTTCTTT.

Here the CDR3 reads CASIGVSSYNSPLHF. The CDR3 DNA sequence: TGTGCCAGCATAGGAGTGAGCTCCTATAATTCACCCCTCCACTTT. The chain combines TRBV2 with TRBJ1-6; D is undetermined. Trimming stripped 7 bases from V and 0 bases from J, with 10 bases between. Germline V CDR1 and CDR2: SNHLY, FYNNEI. CDR3 length: 15 amino acids.

This chain uses TRBV28 with TRBJ2-4; 7 bases are a match to TRBD2. CDR1 and CDR2 (germline): MDHEN, SYDVKM. The CDR3 contains 14 residues. With V trimmed by 6 bases and J by 8 bases, 10 bases remained unmatched. The CDR3 loop reads CASRGGSPTDIQYF. The CDR3, as DNA: TGTGCCAGCAGGGGAGGGAGCCCAACGGACATTCAGTACTTC. The variable domain in full, with the rest retrieved from reference TRBV28 and TRBJ2-4, is DVKVTQSSRYLVKRTGEKVFLECVQDMDHENMFWYRQDPGLGLRLIYFSYDVKMKEKGDIPEGYSVSREKKERFSLILESASTNQTSMYLCASRGGSPTDIQYFGAGTRLSVL.

This clone has just one count. The chain uses TRBV19 and TRBJ2-7, with TRBD2 as a possible D gene (6 bases). The V end was cut by 8 bases, the J end by 3 bases, with 17 bases between. The CDR3 contains 14 residues. CDR1 and CDR2 (germline): LNHDA, SQIVND (reference sequence). CDR3 loop: CASSPSAVSYEQYF. DNA of the CDR3: TGTGCCAGTTCTCCTAGCGCGGTTAGCTACGAGCAGTACTTC.

This chain connects TRBV7-8 to TRBJ1-6; D may be TRBD1 (6 bases). Trimming removed 4 bases from V and 3 bases from J, with 10 bases in between. The germline CDR1 and CDR2 sequences are SGHVS and FQNEAQ. The CDR3 covers 15 residues. CDR3 region: CASSSGAVYNSPLHF. The CDR3 DNA reads TGTGCCAGCAGCTCAGGGGCCGTCTATAATTCACCCCTCCACTTT.

This clone appeared many times. The chain uses TRBV29-1 and TRBJ1-2; D is unresolved. V was pared by 4 bases and J by 4 bases, with 10 bases between. The CDR3 is made up of 12 amino acids. CDR1 and CDR2 (germline): SQVTM, ANQGSEA. In DNA, the CDR3 is TGCAGCGTTGCGGCCGGGTCCTATGGCTACACCTTC. Translated: CSVAAGSYGYTF.

V is TRBV10-3 and J is TRBJ2-2, with 7 bases lining up with TRBD1. The CDR3 runs 14 residues. Germline V lookup: CDR1 ENHRY, CDR2 SYGVKD. The V segment lost 11 bases and the J segment 4 bases; nucleotides outside the gene matches: 10. As DNA, the CDR3 is TGTGCCGCTCGACAGGGACCGTTCACCGGGGAGCTGTTTTTT. It specifies CAARQGPFTGELFF.